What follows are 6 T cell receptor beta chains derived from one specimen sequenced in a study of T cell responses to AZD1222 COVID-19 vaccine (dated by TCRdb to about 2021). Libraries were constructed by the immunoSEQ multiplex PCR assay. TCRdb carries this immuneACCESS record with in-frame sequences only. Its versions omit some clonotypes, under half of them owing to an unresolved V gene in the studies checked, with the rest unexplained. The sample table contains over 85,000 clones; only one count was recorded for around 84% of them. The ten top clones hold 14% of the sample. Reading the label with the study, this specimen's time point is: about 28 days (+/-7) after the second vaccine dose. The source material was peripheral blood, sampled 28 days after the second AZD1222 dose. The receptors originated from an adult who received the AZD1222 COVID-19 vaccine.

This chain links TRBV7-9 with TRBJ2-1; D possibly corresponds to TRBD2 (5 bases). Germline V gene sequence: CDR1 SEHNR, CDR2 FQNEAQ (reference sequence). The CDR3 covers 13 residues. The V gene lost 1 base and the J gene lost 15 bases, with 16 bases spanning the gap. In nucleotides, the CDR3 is TGTGCCAGCAGCTTAGTCTTGGGGTCTGAGGGGTTCTTC. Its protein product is CASSLVLGSEGFF.

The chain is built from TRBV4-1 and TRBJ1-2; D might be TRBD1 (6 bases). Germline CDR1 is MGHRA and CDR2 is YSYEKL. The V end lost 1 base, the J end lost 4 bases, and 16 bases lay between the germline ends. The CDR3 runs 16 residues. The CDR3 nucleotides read TGCGCCAGCAGCCAAGTTAGAGGGGGAGAAGGCTATGGCTACACCTTC. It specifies CASSQVRGGEGYGYTF.

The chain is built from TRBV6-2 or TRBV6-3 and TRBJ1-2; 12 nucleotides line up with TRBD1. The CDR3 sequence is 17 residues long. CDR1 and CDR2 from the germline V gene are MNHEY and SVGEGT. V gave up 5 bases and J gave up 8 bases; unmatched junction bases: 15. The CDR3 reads CASSPTRDRGHPYGYTF. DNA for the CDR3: TGTGCCAGCAGTCCAACCCGGGACAGGGGGCACCCGTACGGCTACACCTTC.

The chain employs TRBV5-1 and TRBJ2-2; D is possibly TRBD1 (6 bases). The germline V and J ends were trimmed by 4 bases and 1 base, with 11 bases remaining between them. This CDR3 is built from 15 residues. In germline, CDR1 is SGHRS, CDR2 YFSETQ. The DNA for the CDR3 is TGCGCCAGCAGCCCCCGGACAGAGAACACCGGGGAGCTGTTTTTT. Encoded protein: CASSPRTENTGELFF.

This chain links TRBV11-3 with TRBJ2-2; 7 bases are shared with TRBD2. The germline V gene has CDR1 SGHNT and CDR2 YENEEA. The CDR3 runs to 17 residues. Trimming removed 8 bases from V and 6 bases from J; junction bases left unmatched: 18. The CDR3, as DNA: TGTGCCAGCTCCACCCCGGGGACCCGCGGGGGAGCCGGGGAGCTGTTTTTT. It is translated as CASSTPGTRGGAGELFF. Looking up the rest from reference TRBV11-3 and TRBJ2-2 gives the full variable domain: EAGVVQSPRYKIIEKKQPVAFWCNPISGHNTLYWYLQNLGQGPELLIRYENEEAVDDSQLPKDRFSAERLKGVDSTLKIQPAELGDSAVYLCASSTPGTRGGAGELFFGEGSRLTVL.

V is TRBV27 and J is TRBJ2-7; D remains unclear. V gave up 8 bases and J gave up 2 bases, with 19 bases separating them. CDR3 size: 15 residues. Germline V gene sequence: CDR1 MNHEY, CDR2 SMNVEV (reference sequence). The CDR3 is CASSRTLDLAYEQYF. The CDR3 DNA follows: TGTGCCAGCTCTAGAACCCTGGATTTAGCCTACGAGCAGTACTTC.